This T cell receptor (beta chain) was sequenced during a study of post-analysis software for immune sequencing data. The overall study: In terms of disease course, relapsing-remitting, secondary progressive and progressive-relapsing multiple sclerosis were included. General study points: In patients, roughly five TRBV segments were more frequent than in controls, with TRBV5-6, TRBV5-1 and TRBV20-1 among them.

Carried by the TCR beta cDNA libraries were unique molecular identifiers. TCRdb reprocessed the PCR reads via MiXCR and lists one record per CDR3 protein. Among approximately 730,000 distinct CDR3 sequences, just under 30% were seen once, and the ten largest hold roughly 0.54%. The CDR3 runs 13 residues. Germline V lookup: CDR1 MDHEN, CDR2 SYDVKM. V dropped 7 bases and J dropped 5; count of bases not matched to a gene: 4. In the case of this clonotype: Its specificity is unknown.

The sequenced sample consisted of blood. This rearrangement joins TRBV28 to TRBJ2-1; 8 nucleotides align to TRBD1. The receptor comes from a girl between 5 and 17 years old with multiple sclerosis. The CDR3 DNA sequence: TGTGCCAGCATACGGGACAGGAACAATGAGCAGTTCTTC. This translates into CASIRDRNNEQFF.